This T cell receptor (beta chain) derives from a study of shared clonotypes between healthy human individuals. Study-level points and caveats: Generation probability values for non-shared clonotypes were lower than those for clonotypes shared by all four donors.

Naive CD8 cells comprised CD45RO-negative, CCR7-positively selected cells, excluding terminally differentiated effector memory CD45RA+ cells. CDR1 and CDR2 (germline): ENHRY, SYGVKD. The length of the CDR3 is 12 residues. The assay was run at deep level. Clones were sequenced by immunoSEQ multiplex PCR, and TCRdb holds only the in-frame ones, with some missing. The data show approximately 2,200,000 clones, about 92% seen once. Regarding this clone: Its specificity is unknown.

The chain has TRBV10-3 and TRBJ2-7, with TRBD1 identical over 10 bases. The sequence came from a young man in good health. Some clones in this sample may be carry-over from other donors' samples. The sequencing sample was made of naive CD8+ T cells from PBMCs. The CDR3 sequence: CAIWTGGSEQYF. CDR3 in DNA: TGTGCGATTTGGACAGGGGGGTCCGAGCAGTACTTC.